This T cell receptor beta chain comes out of a study of post-analysis software for immune sequencing data. General study results and limits: TRBV5-6, TRBV5-1 and TRBV20-1 were among 4 or 5 TRBV segments more frequent in patients than controls.

Trimming took off 2 bases at V and 4 bases at J, with 11 bases between the two ends. Germline assignment: CDR1 MNHEY and CDR2 SVGEGT. This CDR3 comprises 14 residues. As for this clonotype: Its cognate antigen is unknown.

Sequencing libraries made from TCR beta cDNA carried unique molecular identifiers. One entry per CDR3 protein, called by TCRdb with MiXCR from the PCR reads. This sample has about 770,000 distinct CDR3 sequences; about half occur once, and the top ten carry 4.9%. This receptor was taken from a girl aged 10-17 years with multiple sclerosis. The sequenced material came from blood. The chain employs TRBV6-2 or TRBV6-3 and TRBJ1-1; D is unclear. CDR3 in DNA: TGTGCCAGCAGTTACGCAGAACTGATCACTGAAGCTTTCTTT. It yields the protein CASSYAELITEAFF.